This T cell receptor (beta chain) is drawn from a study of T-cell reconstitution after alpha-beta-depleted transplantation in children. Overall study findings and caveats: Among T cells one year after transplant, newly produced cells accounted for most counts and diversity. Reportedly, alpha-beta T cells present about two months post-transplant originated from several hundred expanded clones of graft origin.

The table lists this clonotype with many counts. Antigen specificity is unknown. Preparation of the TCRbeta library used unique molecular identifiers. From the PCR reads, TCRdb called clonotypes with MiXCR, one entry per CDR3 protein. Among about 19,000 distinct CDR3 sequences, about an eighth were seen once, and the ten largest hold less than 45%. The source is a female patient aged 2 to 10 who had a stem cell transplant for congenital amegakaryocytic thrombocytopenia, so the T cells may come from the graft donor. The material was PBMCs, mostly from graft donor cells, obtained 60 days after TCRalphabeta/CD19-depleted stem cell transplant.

DNA for the CDR3: TGTGCCAGCAGCCCTCAACAGGGGAGCTCTGGAAACACCATATATTTT. Amino acids: CASSPQQGSSGNTIYF. The V gene is TRBV9, the J gene TRBJ1-3; 7 bases match TRBD1. The CDR3 length is 16 residues. Trimming at V came to 4 bases and at J to 0 bases, leaving 7 bases not matched to a gene. Germline CDR1 is SGDLS and CDR2 is YYNGEE.